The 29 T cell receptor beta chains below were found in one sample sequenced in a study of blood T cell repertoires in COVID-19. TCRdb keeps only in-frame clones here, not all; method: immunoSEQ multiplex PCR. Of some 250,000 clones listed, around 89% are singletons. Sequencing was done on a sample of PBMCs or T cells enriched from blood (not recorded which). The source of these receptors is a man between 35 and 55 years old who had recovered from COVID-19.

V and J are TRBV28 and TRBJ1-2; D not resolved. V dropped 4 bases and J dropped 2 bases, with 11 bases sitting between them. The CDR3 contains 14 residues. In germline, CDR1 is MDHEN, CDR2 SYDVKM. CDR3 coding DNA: TGTGCCAGCAGTTCCTCCCCTCTAAACTATGGCTACACCTTC. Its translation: CASSSSPLNYGYTF.

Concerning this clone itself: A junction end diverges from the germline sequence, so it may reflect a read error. The CDR3 coding sequence is TGTGCCAGCAGCGTAGAACAGTCCTATGCATTC. Translating gives CASSVEQSYAF. The rearrangement links TRBV9 to TRBJ1-2; no clear D. The CDR3 contains 11 residues. The germline V gene encodes CDR1 SGDLS and CDR2 YYNGEE.

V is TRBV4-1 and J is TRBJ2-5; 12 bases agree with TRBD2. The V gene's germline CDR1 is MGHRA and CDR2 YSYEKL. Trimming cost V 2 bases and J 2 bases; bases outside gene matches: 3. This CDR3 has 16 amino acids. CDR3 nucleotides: TGCGCCAGCAGCCAACAACTAGCGGGGGGACAAGAGACCCAGTACTTC. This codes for CASSQQLAGGQETQYF.

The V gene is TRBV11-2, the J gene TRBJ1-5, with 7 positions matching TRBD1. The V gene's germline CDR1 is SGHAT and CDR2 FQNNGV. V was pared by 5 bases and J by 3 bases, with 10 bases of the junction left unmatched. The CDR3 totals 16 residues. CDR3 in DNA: TGTGCCAGCAGCCCTGGGGACAGCAATATCAATCAGCCCCAGCATTTT. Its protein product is CASSPGDSNINQPQHF.

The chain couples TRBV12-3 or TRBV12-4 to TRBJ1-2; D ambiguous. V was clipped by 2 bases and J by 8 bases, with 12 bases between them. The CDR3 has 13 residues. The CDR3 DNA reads TGTGCCAGCAGTTTACGGGTCACGGGGGGCTACACCTTC. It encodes CASSLRVTGGYTF.

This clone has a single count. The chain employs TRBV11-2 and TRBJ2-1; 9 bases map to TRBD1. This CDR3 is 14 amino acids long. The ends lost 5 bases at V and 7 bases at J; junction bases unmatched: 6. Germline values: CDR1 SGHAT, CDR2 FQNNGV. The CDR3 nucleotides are TGTGCCAGCAGCGTAACGACAGGGGGGAATGAGCAGTTCTTC. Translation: CASSVTTGGNEQFF.

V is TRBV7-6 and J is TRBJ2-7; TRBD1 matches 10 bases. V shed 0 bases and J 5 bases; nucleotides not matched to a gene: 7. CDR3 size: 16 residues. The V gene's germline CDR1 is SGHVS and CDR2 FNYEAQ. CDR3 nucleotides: TGTGCCAGCAGCTTAGCGCCTGACGGGACAGGGGACGAGCAGTACTTC. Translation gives CASSLAPDGTGDEQYF.

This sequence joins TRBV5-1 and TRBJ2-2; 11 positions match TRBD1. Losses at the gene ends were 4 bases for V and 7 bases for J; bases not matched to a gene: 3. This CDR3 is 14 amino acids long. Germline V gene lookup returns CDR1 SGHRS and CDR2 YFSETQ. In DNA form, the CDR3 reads TGCGCCAGCAGCAAGGACAGGGGGCTCGGGGAGCTGTTTTTT. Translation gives CASSKDRGLGELFF.

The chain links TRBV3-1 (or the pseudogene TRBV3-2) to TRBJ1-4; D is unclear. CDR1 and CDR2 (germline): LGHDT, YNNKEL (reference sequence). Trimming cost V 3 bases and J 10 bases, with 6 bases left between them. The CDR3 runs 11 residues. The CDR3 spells CASSHLAKLFF. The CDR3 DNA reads TGTGCCAGCAGCCATTTGGCAAAACTGTTTTTT.

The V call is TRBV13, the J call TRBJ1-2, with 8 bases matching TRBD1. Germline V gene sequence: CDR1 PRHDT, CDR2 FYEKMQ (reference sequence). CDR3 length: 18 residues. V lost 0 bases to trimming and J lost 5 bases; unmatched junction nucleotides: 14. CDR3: CASSLGPLEGTGIYGYTF. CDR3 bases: TGTGCCAGCAGCTTAGGTCCATTGGAGGGGACAGGAATATATGGCTACACCTTC. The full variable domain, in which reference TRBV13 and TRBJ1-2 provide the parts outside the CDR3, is AAGVIQSPRHLIKEKRETATLKCYPIPRHDTVYWYQQGPGQDPQFLISFYEKMQSDKGSIPDRFSAQQFSDYHSELNMSSLELGDSALYFCASSLGPLEGTGIYGYTFGSGTRLTVV.

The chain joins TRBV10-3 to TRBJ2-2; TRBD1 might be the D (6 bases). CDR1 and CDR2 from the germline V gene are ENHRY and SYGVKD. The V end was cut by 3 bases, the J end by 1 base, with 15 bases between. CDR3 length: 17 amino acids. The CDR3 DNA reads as TGTGCCATCAGTGAATTCGGTGCGACAGGGAACACCGGGGAGCTGTTTTTT. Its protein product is CAISEFGATGNTGELFF.

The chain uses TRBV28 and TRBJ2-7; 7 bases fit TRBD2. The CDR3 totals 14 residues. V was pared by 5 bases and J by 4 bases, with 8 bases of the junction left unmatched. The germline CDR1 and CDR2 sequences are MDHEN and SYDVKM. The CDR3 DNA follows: TGTGCCAGCAGTACCCGGGACTACCTATACGAGCAGTACTTC. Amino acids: CASSTRDYLYEQYF.

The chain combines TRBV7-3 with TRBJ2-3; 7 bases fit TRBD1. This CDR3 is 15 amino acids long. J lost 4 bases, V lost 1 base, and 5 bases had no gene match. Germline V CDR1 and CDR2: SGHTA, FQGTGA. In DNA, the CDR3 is TGTGCCAGCAGCTTAAAAGGGGGCGGGTCAGATACGCAGTATTTT. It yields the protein CASSLKGGGSDTQYF.

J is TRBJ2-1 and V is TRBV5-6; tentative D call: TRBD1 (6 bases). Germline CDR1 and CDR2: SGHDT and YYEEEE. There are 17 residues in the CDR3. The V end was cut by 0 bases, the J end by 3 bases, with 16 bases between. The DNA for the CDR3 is TGTGCCAGCAGCTTGGCTCCCGGCAGGGGATACTACAATGAGCAGTTCTTC. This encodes CASSLAPGRGYYNEQFF. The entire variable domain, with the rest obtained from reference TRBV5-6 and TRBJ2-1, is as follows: DAGVTQSPTHLIKTRGQQVTLRCSPKSGHDTVSWYQQALGQGPQFIFQYYEEEERQRGNFPDRFSGHQFPNYSSELNVNALLLGDSALYLCASSLAPGRGYYNEQFFGPGTRLTVL.

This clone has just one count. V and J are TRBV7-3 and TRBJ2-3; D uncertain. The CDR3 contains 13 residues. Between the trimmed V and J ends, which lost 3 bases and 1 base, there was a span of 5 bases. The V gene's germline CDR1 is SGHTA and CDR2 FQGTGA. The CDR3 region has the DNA TGTGCCAGCAGCTTCACAGGCACAGATACGCAGTATTTT. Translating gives CASSFTGTDTQYF.

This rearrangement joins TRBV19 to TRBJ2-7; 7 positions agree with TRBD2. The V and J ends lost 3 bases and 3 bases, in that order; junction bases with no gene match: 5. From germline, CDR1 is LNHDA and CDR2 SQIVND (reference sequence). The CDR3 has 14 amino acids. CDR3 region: CASSIGRERYEQYF. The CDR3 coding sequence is TGTGCCAGTAGTATTGGGAGGGAACGCTACGAGCAGTACTTC.

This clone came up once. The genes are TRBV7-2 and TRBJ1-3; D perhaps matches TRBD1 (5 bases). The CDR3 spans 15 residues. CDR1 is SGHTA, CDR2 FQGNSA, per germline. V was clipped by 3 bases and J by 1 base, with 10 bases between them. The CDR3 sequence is CASSFVRGSGNTIYF. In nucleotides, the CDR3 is TGTGCCAGCAGCTTTGTAAGGGGTTCTGGAAACACCATATATTTT.

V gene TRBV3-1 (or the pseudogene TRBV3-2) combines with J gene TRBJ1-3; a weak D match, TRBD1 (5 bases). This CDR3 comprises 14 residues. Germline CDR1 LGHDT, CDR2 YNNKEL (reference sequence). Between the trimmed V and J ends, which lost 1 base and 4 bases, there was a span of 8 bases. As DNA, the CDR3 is TGTGCCAGCAGCCAAGCAGGGTTAGGAAACACCATATATTTT. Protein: CASSQAGLGNTIYF.

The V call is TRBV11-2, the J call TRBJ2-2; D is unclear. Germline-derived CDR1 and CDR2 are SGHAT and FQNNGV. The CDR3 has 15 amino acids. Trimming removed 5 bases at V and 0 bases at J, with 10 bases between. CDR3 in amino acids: CASSEPKTNTGELFF. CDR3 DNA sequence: TGTGCCAGCAGCGAGCCCAAAACGAACACCGGGGAGCTGTTTTTT.

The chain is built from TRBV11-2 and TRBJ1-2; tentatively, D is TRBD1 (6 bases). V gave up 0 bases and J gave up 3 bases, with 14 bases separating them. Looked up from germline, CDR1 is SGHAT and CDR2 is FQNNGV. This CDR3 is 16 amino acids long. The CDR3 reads CASSLDWGLADYGYTF. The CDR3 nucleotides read TGTGCCAGCAGCTTAGATTGGGGGCTGGCGGACTATGGCTACACCTTC.

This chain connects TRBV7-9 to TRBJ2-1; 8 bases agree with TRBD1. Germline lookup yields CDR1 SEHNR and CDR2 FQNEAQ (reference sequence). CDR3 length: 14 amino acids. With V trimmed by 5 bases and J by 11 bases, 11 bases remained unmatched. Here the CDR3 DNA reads TGTGCCAGCAGCCGCTGGACAGGGACGGAACAGCAGTTCTTC. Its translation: CASSRWTGTEQQFF.

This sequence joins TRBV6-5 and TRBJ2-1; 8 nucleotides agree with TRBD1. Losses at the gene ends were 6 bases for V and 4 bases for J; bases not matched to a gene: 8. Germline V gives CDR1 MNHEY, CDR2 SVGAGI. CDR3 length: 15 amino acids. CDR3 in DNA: TGTGCCAGCAGCGACGACAGGGGCGCGTACAATGAGCAGTTCTTC. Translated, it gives CASSDDRGAYNEQFF.

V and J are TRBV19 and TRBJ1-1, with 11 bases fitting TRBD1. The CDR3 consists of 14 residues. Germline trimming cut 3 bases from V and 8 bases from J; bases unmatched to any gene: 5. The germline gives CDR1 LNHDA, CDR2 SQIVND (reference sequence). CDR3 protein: CASSISRDRGEAFF. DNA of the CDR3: TGTGCCAGTAGTATCAGCCGGGACAGGGGGGAAGCTTTCTTT.

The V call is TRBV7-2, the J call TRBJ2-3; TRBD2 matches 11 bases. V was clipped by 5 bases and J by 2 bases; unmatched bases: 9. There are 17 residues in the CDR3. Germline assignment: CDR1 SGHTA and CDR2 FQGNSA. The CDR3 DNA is TGTGCCAGCAGCAAAACCGGACTAGCGGGCAACACAGATACGCAGTATTTT. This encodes CASSKTGLAGNTDTQYF.

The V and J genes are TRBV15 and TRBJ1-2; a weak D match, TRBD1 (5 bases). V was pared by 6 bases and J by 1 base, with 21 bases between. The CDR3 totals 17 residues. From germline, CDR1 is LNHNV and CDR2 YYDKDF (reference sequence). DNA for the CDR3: TGTGCCACCAGAAAAAGCCAGGGCGGACTATTTAACTATGGCTACACCTTC. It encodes CATRKSQGGLFNYGYTF.

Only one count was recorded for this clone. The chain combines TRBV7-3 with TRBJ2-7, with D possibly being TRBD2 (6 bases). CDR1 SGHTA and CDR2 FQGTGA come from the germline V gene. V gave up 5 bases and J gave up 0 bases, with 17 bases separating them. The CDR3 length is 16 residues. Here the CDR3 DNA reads TGTGCCAGCAGCCCCTCCGGAGGGAGTGTCTCCTACGAGCAGTACTTC. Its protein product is CASSPSGGSVSYEQYF.

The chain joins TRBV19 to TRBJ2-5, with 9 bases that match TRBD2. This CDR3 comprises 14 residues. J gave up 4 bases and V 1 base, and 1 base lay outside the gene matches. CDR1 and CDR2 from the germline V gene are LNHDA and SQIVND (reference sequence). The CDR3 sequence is CASSIGLAVETQYF. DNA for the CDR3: TGTGCCAGTAGTATAGGACTAGCGGTAGAGACCCAGTACTTC.

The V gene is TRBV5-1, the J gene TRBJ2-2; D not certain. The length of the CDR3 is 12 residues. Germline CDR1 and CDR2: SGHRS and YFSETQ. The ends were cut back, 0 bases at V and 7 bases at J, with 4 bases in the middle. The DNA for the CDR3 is TGCGCCAGCAGCTTGGCCGGCGGGGAGCTGTTTTTT. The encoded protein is CASSLAGGELFF.

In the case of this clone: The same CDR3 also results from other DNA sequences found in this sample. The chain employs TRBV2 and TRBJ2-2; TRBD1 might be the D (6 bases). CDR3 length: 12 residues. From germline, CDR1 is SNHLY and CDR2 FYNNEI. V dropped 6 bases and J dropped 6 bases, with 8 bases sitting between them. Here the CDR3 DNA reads TGTGCCAGCAGAGCAGGGGCCGGGGAGCTGTTTTTT. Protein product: CASRAGAGELFF.